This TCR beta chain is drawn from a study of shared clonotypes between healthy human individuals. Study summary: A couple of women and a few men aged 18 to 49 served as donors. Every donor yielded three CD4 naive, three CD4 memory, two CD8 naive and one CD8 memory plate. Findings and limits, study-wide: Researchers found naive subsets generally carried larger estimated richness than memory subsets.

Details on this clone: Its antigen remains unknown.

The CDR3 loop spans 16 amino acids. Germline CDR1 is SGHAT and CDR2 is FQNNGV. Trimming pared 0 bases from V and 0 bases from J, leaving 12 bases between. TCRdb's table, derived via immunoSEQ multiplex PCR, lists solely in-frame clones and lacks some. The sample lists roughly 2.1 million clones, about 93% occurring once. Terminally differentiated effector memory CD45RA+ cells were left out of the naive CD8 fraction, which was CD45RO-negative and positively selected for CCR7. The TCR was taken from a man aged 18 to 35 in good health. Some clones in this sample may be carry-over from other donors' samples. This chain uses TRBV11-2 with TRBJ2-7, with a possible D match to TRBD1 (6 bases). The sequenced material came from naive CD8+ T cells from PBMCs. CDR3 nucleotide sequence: TGTGCCAGCAGCTTAGAGGCAGGGGCGTTCTCCTACGAGCAGTACTTC. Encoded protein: CASSLEAGAFSYEQYF.